This record concerns one T cell receptor (beta chain) sequence. Its antigen target is currently unknown. No much larger clone is present one base from it, and per-base qualities are unavailable. These data are taken from a study of siplizumab effects on memory and regulatory T cells (dated by TCRdb to about 2019). About the study as a whole: The study looked at the effect of siplizumab, an anti-CD2 antibody, on alloreactive T-cell subsets in allogeneic mixed lymphocyte reactions made from human PBMCs.

The CDR3 spans 14 residues, from the cysteine through the phenylalanine. The retained sequence is limited to the CDR3, 42 bases, with the frame set at the first base. V and J lose 4 bases and 9 bases, and a span of 16 bases separates them. Based on the germline V gene, the CDR1 and CDR2 sequences are SGHTA and FQGNSA. The paper as a whole reports these results and caveats: Because sequences at frequencies below about 10^-5 were poorly captured, only a minor fraction of alloreactive clones could be mapped back to unstimulated subsets. Among mappable alloreactive CD4+ clones, an average Treg-derived fraction of over 60% was observed with siplizumab, compared with roughly 25% in control reactions. Unstimulated naive T cells appeared to be more diverse than memory T cells, and naive cells seemed to make a substantial contribution to the alloresponse. Roughly 75-97% of proliferating CD4+ or CD8+ clones could not be assigned a naive or memory phenotype. Siplizumab significantly reduced the cumulative frequency of alloreactive sequences traceable to unstimulated CD4+ memory T cells. Whether proliferating Tregs from siplizumab cultures actually had suppressive function was not functionally confirmed.

TCRbeta CDR3 sequencing was performed on sorted unstimulated T cells and on proliferating T cells recovered from mixed lymphocyte reactions. Fresh whole blood from approximately 10 HLA-typed healthy donors was used to isolate PBMCs. Libraries were built with the immunoSEQ multiplex PCR assay. Around 92,000 TCR templates per sample were assayed by the deep sequencing platform. Genomic DNA extracted from sorted T cells was used for TCRbeta CDR3 sequencing. As for how the authors treated the data: The R programming language was used for the clonal analysis of the TCRbeta CDR3 data. Alloreactive CD4+ and CD8+ clones were identified by comparing unstimulated samples to CFSE-low samples taken after the reaction. By matching sequences to the repertoires of sorted unstimulated Treg and non-Treg cells, each alloreactive CD4+ clone was assigned a regulatory or non-regulatory origin. Drawn from immuneACCESS, this table holds only the in-frame rearrangements with V and J called that TCRdb kept. Clones are partly lost; checked studies trace under half to an unresolved V gene and leave the rest unexplained. The V and J calls and clone size were taken over from that table, and D and trimming were inferred from the DNA. Here the sample has 100,000 or so clones; 80% to 95% occur a single time. The top ten clones comprise 0.9% to 1.4% of the sample.

The sequence derives from a human donor in good health. The sample taken for sequencing was CD4+ T cells sorted from blood. Rearrangement joined TRBV7-2 to TRBJ2-1; perhaps TRBD2 is the D gene, with 6 bases matching. This receptor carries the CDR3 CASSSGLGAIEQFF. The DNA is TGTGCCAGCAGCTCGGGACTCGGGGCCATTGAGCAGTTCTTC.